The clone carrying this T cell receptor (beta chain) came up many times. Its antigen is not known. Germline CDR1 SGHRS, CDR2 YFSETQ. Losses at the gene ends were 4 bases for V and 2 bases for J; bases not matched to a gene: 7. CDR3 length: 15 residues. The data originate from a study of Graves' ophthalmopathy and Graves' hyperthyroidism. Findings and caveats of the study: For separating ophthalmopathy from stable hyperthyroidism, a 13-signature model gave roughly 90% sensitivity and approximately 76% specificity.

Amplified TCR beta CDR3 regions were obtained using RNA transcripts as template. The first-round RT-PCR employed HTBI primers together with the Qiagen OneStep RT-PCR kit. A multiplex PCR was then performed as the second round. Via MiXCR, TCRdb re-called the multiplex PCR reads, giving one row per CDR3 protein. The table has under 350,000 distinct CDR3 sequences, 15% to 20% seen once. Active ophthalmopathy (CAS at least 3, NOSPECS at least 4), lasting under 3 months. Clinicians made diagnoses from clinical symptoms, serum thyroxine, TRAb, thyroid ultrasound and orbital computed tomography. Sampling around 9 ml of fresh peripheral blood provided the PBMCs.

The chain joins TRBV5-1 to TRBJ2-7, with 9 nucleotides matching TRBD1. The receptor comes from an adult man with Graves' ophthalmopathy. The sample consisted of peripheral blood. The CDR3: CASSGDRELPYEQYF. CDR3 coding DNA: TGCGCCAGCAGCGGGGACAGGGAGCTTCCCTACGAGCAGTACTTC.